This TCR beta chain was profiled in a study of blood T cell repertoires in COVID-19. Turning to the study itself: Researchers got acute and convalescent COVID-19 samples from the United States, Italy and Spain. PBMCs, B-cell-depleted T cells, or T cells were the source of the cDNA or gDNA that made up the material.

In the authors' workflow: How many nucleated cells were present was estimated from reference gene primer amplification. Data came from immunoSEQ multiplex PCR; TCRdb stores just in-frame clones and leaves some out. The V and J calls and clone size are taken from that table; D and trimming were inferred from the DNA. This repertoire shows approximately 130,000 clones, approximately 85% found once; its top ten account for approximately 4%. The CDR3 covers 17 residues. The germline V gene has CDR1 MDHEN and CDR2 SYDVKM. The V and J ends lost 2 bases and 0 bases, in that order; junction bases with no gene match: 4. A few counts support this clone.

The specimen sequenced was peripheral blood. The genes are TRBV28 and TRBJ1-5; 10 bases match TRBD1. This TCR derives from a human donor in a cohort sampled during active COVID-19. The CDR3 bases are TGTGCCAGCAGTTTACCGGGACAGGGGTATAGCAATCAGCCCCAGCATTTT. Amino acid sequence: CASSLPGQGYSNQPQHF.